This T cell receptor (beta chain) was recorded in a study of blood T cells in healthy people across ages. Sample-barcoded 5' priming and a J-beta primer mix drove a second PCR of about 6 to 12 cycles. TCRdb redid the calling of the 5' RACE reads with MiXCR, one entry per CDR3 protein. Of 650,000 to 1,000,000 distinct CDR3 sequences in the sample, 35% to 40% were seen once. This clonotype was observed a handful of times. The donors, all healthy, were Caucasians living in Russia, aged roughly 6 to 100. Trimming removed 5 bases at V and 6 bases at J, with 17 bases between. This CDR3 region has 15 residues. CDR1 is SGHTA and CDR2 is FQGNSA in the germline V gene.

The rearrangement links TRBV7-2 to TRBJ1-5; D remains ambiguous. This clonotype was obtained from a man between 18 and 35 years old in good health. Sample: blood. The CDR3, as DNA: TGTGCCAGCAGCACCCTCGGGGAATTGGGTCAGCCCCAGCATTTT. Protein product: CASSTLGELGQPQHF. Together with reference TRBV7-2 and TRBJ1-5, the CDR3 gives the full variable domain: GAGVSQSPSNKVTEKGKDVELRCDPISGHTALYWYRQSLGQGLEFLIYFQGNSAPDKSGLPSDRFSAERTGGSVSTLTIQRTQQEDSAVYLCASSTLGELGQPQHFGDGTRLSIL.